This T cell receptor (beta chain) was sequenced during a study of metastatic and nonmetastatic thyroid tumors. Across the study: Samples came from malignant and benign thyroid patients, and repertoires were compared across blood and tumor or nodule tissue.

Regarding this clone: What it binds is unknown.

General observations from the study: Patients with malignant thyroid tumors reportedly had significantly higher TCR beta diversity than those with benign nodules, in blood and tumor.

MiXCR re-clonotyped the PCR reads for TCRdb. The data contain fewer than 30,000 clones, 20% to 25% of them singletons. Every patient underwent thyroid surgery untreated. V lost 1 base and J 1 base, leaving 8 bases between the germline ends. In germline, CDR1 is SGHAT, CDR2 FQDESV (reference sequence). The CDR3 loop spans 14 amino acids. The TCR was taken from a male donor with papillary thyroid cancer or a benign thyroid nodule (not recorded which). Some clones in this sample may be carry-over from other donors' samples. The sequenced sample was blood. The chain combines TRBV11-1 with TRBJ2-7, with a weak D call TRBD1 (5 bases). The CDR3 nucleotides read TGTGCCAGCAGCTTAGAGGGGTTATCCTACGAGCAGTACTTC. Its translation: CASSLEGLSYEQYF.